This note documents a single TCR beta chain sequence. Its antigen is unknown. No per-base quality is available; no much larger clone lies one base away. Its CDR3 holds 12 amino acids, cysteine through phenylalanine. Kept here is only the CDR3 DNA, which spans 36 bases and is read in frame from base 1. V is cut by 9 bases and J by 2 bases, and the space between the germline ends is 8 bases. This sample was taken from a study of Ad26.COV2.S vaccination and SARS-CoV-2 variants (dated by TCRdb to 2020 to 2023). In the study overall: Sequencing of the TCRbeta repertoire served to evaluate the specificity and breadth of SARS-CoV-2-reactive T cell receptors following Ad26.COV2.S vaccination. The TCR-sequenced set comprised approximately 32 samples: roughly 19 Ad26.COV2.S vaccine recipients, 5 placebo recipients and 8 SARS-CoV-2 convalescent individuals.

What the time point label conveys for this sample: individuals recovered from natural SARS-CoV-2 infection. Study-level results and caveats: Compared with placebo recipients, Ad26.COV2.S recipients showed higher spike-specific TCR breadth (P = 0.0014). Vaccine and placebo recipients had comparable non-spike TCR breadth, which fits with the vaccine containing only spike. The authors noted that total T cell responses may have been underestimated by the TCR breadth and depth analyses. After vaccination, substantial breadth of spike-specific CD8+ and CD4+ T cell responses was reported.

The immunoSEQ Assay was used to sequence TCRbeta CDR3 regions. After extraction, genomic DNA underwent amplification by bias-controlled multiplex PCR, followed by high-throughput sequencing. Concerning the study's data processing: To quantify the absolute abundance of every unique TCRbeta CDR3 region, sequences were collapsed and filtered. T cell fraction was estimated by normalizing TCRbeta template counts to usable DNA, with usable DNA measured through amplification of reference genes found in all nucleated cells. Repertoire TCRs were annotated as SARS-CoV-2-specific when V gene, CDR3 amino acid sequence and J gene were exactly matched to a known reactive TCR set. The reference SARS-CoV-2 TCR set was derived from MIRA and filtered for enrichment in COVID-19-positive ImmuneCODE repertoires, a step that removed public or cross-reactive TCRs. Using the MIRA antigens, annotated TCRs were further analysed by specific ORF or by position within an ORF. Breadth was defined as annotated unique rearrangements over total unique productive rearrangements; depth was the summed frequency of those rearrangements. TCR breadth was compared between groups using two-sided Wilcoxon rank-sum tests. In its TCRdb copy, this immuneACCESS table keeps in-frame sequences only and misses some clones. Where compared with another copy, unresolved V genes explain less than half of these, and the others have no known cause. D and trimming were read from the DNA, whereas the V and J calls and clone size are those reported in that table. In this sample the table shows more than 150,000 clones, around nine tenths of which occur a single time. Over 4.5% of the sample is taken by the ten largest.

The input for sequencing was peripheral blood, taken after recovery from COVID-19. This sequence uses TRBV12-3 or TRBV12-4 and TRBJ1-3, with an unclear D gene assignment. This TCR derives from a human donor who had recovered from COVID-19. The sequence in DNA is TGTGCCAGTTTAGGCGCTGGAAACACCATATATTTT. This is translated as CASLGAGNTIYF.